The clone carrying this T cell receptor (beta chain) was seen a few times. Primers included in the PCR were 60 Vbeta and 13 Jbeta primers. Assay used: immunoSEQ multiplex PCR; TCRdb lists only in-frame clones, some missing. The table lists fewer than 200,000 clones, over 65% of them singletons. CDR1 LNHNV and CDR2 YYDKDF come from the germline V gene (reference sequence). CDR3 length: 18 residues. The sample belongs to a study of cytomegalovirus exposure and HLA in healthy donors. Sequences were obtained from PBMCs. The receptor was derived from a man aged 35 to 55 in good health and CMV-seropositive. V is TRBV15 and J is TRBJ2-5, with TRBD2 matching over 13 bases. The J call is in doubt because the DNA end fits TRBJ2-7 better. The DNA for the CDR3 is TGTGCCACCAGCAGAGCTTCTACTAGCGGGGGGGCCCGTTACGAGCAGTACTTC. Its translation: CATSRASTSGGARYEQYF.